A single sample is the source of the 22 T cell receptor beta chains below, sequenced in a study of beta chain features in type 1 diabetes (dated by TCRdb to the late 2010s). Study-level results and caveats: In all four CD4+ subsets, TCRB CDR3 length was moderately but significantly shorter in type 1 diabetes patients.

These receptors' targets are unknown. Receptor amplification or capture employed the immunoSEQ multiplex PCR assay. The entire isolated RNA was reverse transcribed using the High Capacity cDNA Reverse Transcription Kit, and thus expressed TCRB transcripts were sequenced. TCRdb's version of the immuneACCESS table is confined to in-frame rearrangements and falls short of the full clone set. An unresolved V gene accounts for under half of the shortfall where checked; the remainder is of unknown origin. A total of 600,000 to 750,000 clones appear in this sample, 9.5% to 15% of them only once. The ten biggest clones cover 0.095% to 0.15% of the sample. Sequencing used naive CD4+ T cells from blood. The cell subset or site label corresponds to: true naive CD4+ T cells. These receptors originate from a man aged 30-40 years with type 1 diabetes.

Remarks on this clone: The junction differs from germline at one of its ends, possibly a read error. This chain connects TRBV7-9 to TRBJ2-6; 12 bases are a match to TRBD1. CDR1 and CDR2 from the germline V gene are SEHNR and FQNEAQ (reference sequence). The CDR3 sequence is 17 residues long. CDR3 region: CASSSGTGGAGTNVLTF. CDR3 bases: TGTGCCAGCAGCTCAGGGACAGGGGGCGCTGGGACCAACGTCCTGACTTTC.

This clone was counted between two and nine times. This sequence joins TRBV30 and TRBJ1-2; D remains ambiguous. V was pared by 4 bases and J by 4 bases, with 10 bases between. CDR3 length equals 12 residues. Germline assignment: CDR1 GTSNPN and CDR2 SVGIG (reference sequence). Written as DNA, the CDR3 is TGTGCCTGGACCCCGACTGGCTATGGCTACACCTTC. Its translation: CAWTPTGYGYTF.

This chain uses TRBV18 with TRBJ1-6; tentative D call: TRBD1 (5 bases). Trimming removed 6 bases at V and 7 bases at J, with 19 bases between. This CDR3 contains 16 residues. Germline V gives CDR1 KGHSH, CDR2 LQKENI. The chain's CDR3 is CASSPQRGYTNSPLHF. The CDR3 DNA sequence: TGTGCCAGCTCGCCCCAAAGGGGTTATACGAATTCACCCCTCCACTTT.

The chain couples TRBV2 to TRBJ1-1; D is perhaps TRBD1 (6 bases). CDR1 and CDR2 (germline): SNHLY, FYNNEI. V was shortened by 5 bases and J by 1 base, with 11 bases between the two germline ends. This CDR3 comprises 14 residues. The DNA of the CDR3 is TGTGCCAGCAGTATCACAGGGCCGAACACTGAAGCTTTCTTT. Translated: CASSITGPNTEAFF.

The sample holds a few counts of this clone. The chain combines TRBV14 with TRBJ2-2; D unresolved. The CDR3 extends over 16 amino acids. Germline assignment: CDR1 SGHDN and CDR2 FVKESK. V lost 3 bases and J lost 1, with 12 bases in between. CDR3 in DNA: TGTGCCAGCAGCCACGGATCTATATTGAACACCGGGGAGCTGTTTTTT. Translation: CASSHGSILNTGELFF.

This clone was observed a handful of times. The genes are TRBV15 and TRBJ2-1; a weak D match, TRBD2 (6 bases). The CDR3 extends over 13 amino acids. Trimming pared 5 bases from V and 7 bases from J, leaving 12 bases between. CDR1 LNHNV and CDR2 YYDKDF come from the germline V gene (reference sequence). The CDR3 DNA follows: TGTGCCACCAGCGGGGGACTGGTGAATGAGCAGTTCTTC. This codes for CATSGGLVNEQFF.

This clone has only a few counts. This chain links TRBV7-9 with TRBJ2-3, with 13 bases identical to TRBD2. The CDR3 runs to 18 residues. The J segment lost 2 bases and the V segment lost 4 bases, leaving 9 bases of the junction unmatched. Germline CDR1 and CDR2: SEHNR and FQNEAQ (reference sequence). The CDR3 spells CASSSLWTSGGTTDTQYF. The CDR3 coding sequence is TGTGCCAGCAGCTCCCTCTGGACTAGCGGGGGTACCACAGATACGCAGTATTTT.

This clone was detected only a few times. This same CDR3 is encoded by further DNA sequences in the sample. This chain connects TRBV6-5 to TRBJ1-6; D is uncertain. V was clipped by 2 bases and J by 0 bases, with 5 bases between them. The CDR3 is 15 amino acids. Germline V gene sequence: CDR1 MNHEY, CDR2 SVGAGI. CDR3 nucleotides: TGTGCCAGCAGTTACGGGAGCTCCTATAATTCACCCCTCCACTTT. Encoded protein: CASSYGSSYNSPLHF.

The rearrangement links TRBV2 to TRBJ2-2, with TRBD1 matching over 8 bases. CDR3 length: 18 residues. CDR1 and CDR2 from the germline V gene are SNHLY and FYNNEI. V was pared by 2 bases and J by 4 bases, with 12 bases of the junction left unmatched. CDR3 loop: CASSEFGTGIGTTGELFF. As DNA, the CDR3 is TGTGCCAGCAGTGAATTCGGGACAGGAATCGGGACCACCGGGGAGCTGTTTTTT.

The chain joins TRBV10-1 to TRBJ2-7, with D possibly being TRBD1 or TRBD2 (5 bases each). Germline-derived CDR1 and CDR2 are WNHNN and SYGVQD (reference sequence). The CDR3 length is 15 residues. Trimming took off 2 bases at V and 1 base at J, with 12 bases between the two ends. The CDR3 DNA is TGCGCCAGCAGTGAGGTTGGGACGGATTCCTACGAGCAGTACTTC. Protein product: CASSEVGTDSYEQYF.

This chain joins TRBV25-1 and TRBJ1-2; D is unresolved. In germline, CDR1 is MGHDK, CDR2 SYGVNS. V was shortened by 4 bases and J by 4 bases, with 4 bases between the two germline ends. This CDR3 contains 11 residues. The CDR3 spells CASSASYGYTF. CDR3 in DNA: TGTGCCAGCAGTGCAAGCTATGGCTACACCTTC.

V is TRBV25-1 and J is TRBJ2-5; TRBD2 is a possible D gene (7 bases). The CDR3 contains 14 residues. Germline loops: CDR1 MGHDK, CDR2 SYGVNS. The V end was cut by 1 base, the J end by 4 bases, with 10 bases between. Here the CDR3 reads CASSEWGGSETQYF. The CDR3 DNA sequence: TGTGCCAGCAGTGAATGGGGGGGCTCAGAGACCCAGTACTTC.

This clone came up a few times. The chain recombines TRBV10-3 with TRBJ2-5, with a possible D match to TRBD1 (5 bases). Trimming pared 4 bases from V and 1 base from J, leaving 7 bases between. Germline V gene data show CDR1 as ENHRY and CDR2 as SYGVKD. The CDR3 is 13 amino acids. CDR3 coding DNA: TGTGCCATCAGTGGGGGCGCCCAAGAGACCCAGTACTTC. It yields the protein CAISGGAQETQYF.

This clone appeared a few times. This chain uses TRBV19 with TRBJ2-1; no clear D. The germline CDR1 and CDR2 sequences are LNHDA and SQIVND (reference sequence). Trimming left V 1 base short and J 9 bases short, with 16 bases between. The CDR3 extends over 15 amino acids. The CDR3 protein is CASSIGTPRDGEQFF. CDR3 bases: TGTGCCAGTAGTATAGGGACGCCCCGTGATGGTGAGCAGTTCTTC.

The V and J genes are TRBV20-1 and TRBJ2-7; D call uncertain. The V gene's germline CDR1 is DFQATT and CDR2 SNEGSKA (reference sequence). Trimming shortened V by 2 bases and J by 4 bases, and 3 bases separated the two germline ends. The CDR3 has 10 amino acids. CDR3 DNA: TGCAGTGCTAGATGGTACGAGCAGTACTTC. Amino acids: CSARWYEQYF.

This clone was counted only a few times. V gene TRBV10-3 combines with J gene TRBJ2-1; 7 bases map to TRBD2. Germline V gives CDR1 ENHRY, CDR2 SYGVKD. The CDR3 is 17 residues long. V lost 0 bases to trimming and J lost 3 bases; unmatched junction nucleotides: 8. CDR3 DNA sequence: TGTGCCATCAGTGAGTCAAGGACGGGAGGCTACTACAATGAGCAGTTCTTC. This gives the protein CAISESRTGGYYNEQFF.

The DNA of the CDR3 is TGTGCCAGCAGCATCTACGGGGTTCCCACCGGGGAGCTGTTTTTT. It yields the protein CASSIYGVPTGELFF. The gene calls are TRBV27 and TRBJ2-2; the D gene is possibly TRBD2 (5 bases). V dropped 6 bases and J dropped 4 bases, with 15 bases sitting between them. Germline CDR1 and CDR2: MNHEY and SMNVEV (reference sequence). The CDR3 sequence is 15 residues long.

The V and J genes are TRBV10-3 and TRBJ1-5, with TRBD1 matching 7 bases. V dropped 0 bases and J dropped 5; count of bases not matched to a gene: 1. The CDR3 extends over 14 amino acids. Germline lookup yields CDR1 ENHRY and CDR2 SYGVKD. The CDR3 region is CAISESTGHQPQHF. CDR3 sequence (DNA): TGTGCCATCAGTGAGTCGACAGGGCATCAGCCCCAGCATTTT.

This clone has more than one count but fewer than ten. The V gene is TRBV30, the J gene TRBJ1-4; 7 bases line up with TRBD1. Germline trimming cut 1 base from V and 5 bases from J; bases unmatched to any gene: 7. This CDR3 is built from 15 residues. From germline, CDR1 is GTSNPN and CDR2 SVGIG (reference sequence). The CDR3 DNA sequence: TGTGCCTGGAGTGGACGAGGGACAGTAAATGAAAAACTGTTTTTT. Amino acid sequence: CAWSGRGTVNEKLFF.

The chain uses TRBV7-6 and TRBJ1-4, with D possibly matching TRBD1 (5 bases). CDR1 is SGHVS and CDR2 is FNYEAQ in the germline V gene. This CDR3 is 15 amino acids long. The germline V and J ends were trimmed by 1 base and 8 bases, with 14 bases remaining between them. In DNA form, the CDR3 reads TGTGCCAGCAGCTTAGTCCTCGGGGGTGGGGAAAAACTGTTTTTT. Translated, it gives CASSLVLGGGEKLFF.

This clone has only a few counts. The V gene is TRBV27, the J gene TRBJ2-3; 10 nucleotides align to TRBD1. Germline CDR1 is MNHEY and CDR2 is SMNVEV (reference sequence). The CDR3 consists of 16 residues. J was trimmed by 6 bases and V by 6 bases; bases with no gene match: 12. The CDR3 protein is CASSQRTTGGWDTQYF. CDR3 bases: TGTGCCAGCAGCCAACGGACGACAGGGGGCTGGGATACGCAGTATTTT.

The V gene is TRBV7-2, the J gene TRBJ2-2; a possible D gene is TRBD1 (6 bases). CDR3 length equals 13 residues. Trimming removed 5 bases from V and 5 bases from J, with 9 bases in between. Germline V lookup: CDR1 SGHTA, CDR2 FQGNSA. CDR3 region: CASSPQGTGELFF. The CDR3 bases are TGTGCCAGCAGCCCTCAGGGGACCGGGGAGCTGTTTTTT.